Following are 9 T cell receptor beta chains from one sample sequenced in a study of blood T cell repertoires in COVID-19. Generated by immunoSEQ multiplex PCR, the TCRdb table keeps only in-frame clones and is missing some. The data hold 130,000 to 150,000 clones, with 81% observed a single time. The source material was peripheral blood. These receptor sequences come from a human donor in a cohort sampled during active COVID-19.

The chain carries TRBV2 and TRBJ2-3; no clear D. CDR3 length: 13 amino acids. Germline lookup yields CDR1 SNHLY and CDR2 FYNNEI. The germline V and J ends were trimmed by 5 bases and 4 bases, with 10 bases remaining between them. CDR3 protein: CASSYSWADTQYF. Written as DNA, the CDR3 is TGTGCCAGCAGTTACAGCTGGGCAGATACGCAGTATTTT.

CDR3 in DNA: TGTGCCAGCAGACGTCGGGGTTCTTCTGGAAACACCATATATTTT. Protein product: CASRRRGSSGNTIYF. The V gene is TRBV28, the J gene TRBJ1-3, with D unresolved. Trimming shortened V by 6 bases and J by 1 base, and 13 bases separated the two germline ends. The germline CDR1 and CDR2 sequences are MDHEN and SYDVKM. CDR3 size: 15 residues.

The V and J genes are TRBV5-1 and TRBJ2-7; D is possibly TRBD2 (5 bases). The germline CDR1 and CDR2 sequences are SGHRS and YFSETQ. V shed 1 base and J shed 6 bases, with 14 bases lying between them. The CDR3 consists of 14 residues. In DNA form, the CDR3 reads TGCGCCAGCAGCTTGTGGGTCCTGGGAGTCGAGCAGTACTTC. Residues: CASSLWVLGVEQYF.

The V call is TRBV7-2, the J call TRBJ1-1; tentatively, D is TRBD1 (5 bases). The CDR3 runs 15 residues. Germline assignment: CDR1 SGHTA and CDR2 FQGNSA. V lost 1 base to trimming and J lost 4 bases, with 13 bases between them. CDR3 region: CASSLGGVGGTEAFF. CDR3 DNA: TGTGCCAGCAGCTTAGGAGGGGTGGGGGGCACTGAAGCTTTCTTT.

The V call is TRBV28, the J call TRBJ1-1, with TRBD1 matching 8 bases. The CDR3 runs 15 residues. The V segment lost 5 bases and the J segment 4 bases; nucleotides outside the gene matches: 9. From germline, CDR1 is MDHEN and CDR2 SYDVKM. The CDR3 spells CASSPAGQGSTEAFF. CDR3 DNA: TGTGCCAGCAGTCCGGCAGGACAGGGCAGCACTGAAGCTTTCTTT.

The chain employs TRBV2 and TRBJ1-2; TRBD1 matches 8 bases. The V gene's germline CDR1 is SNHLY and CDR2 FYNNEI. After removal of 2 bases from V and 8 bases from J, the junction contained 13 bases not matched to a gene. This CDR3 region has 16 residues. The CDR3 is CASSESYSDRGGGYTF. DNA of the CDR3: TGTGCCAGCAGTGAATCCTATTCTGACAGGGGTGGAGGCTACACCTTC.

The chain carries TRBV18 and TRBJ1-1; D is perhaps TRBD1 (6 bases). CDR3 length equals 13 residues. Looked up from germline, CDR1 is KGHSH and CDR2 is LQKENI. The V end lost 4 bases, the J end lost 4 bases, and 10 bases lay between the germline ends. CDR3 DNA: TGTGCCAGCTCACTTGAGACAGGCACTGAAGCTTTCTTT. It is translated as CASSLETGTEAFF.

This chain uses TRBV18 with TRBJ1-5, with no clear D. With 3 bases removed from V and 0 bases from J, the gap between germline ends came to 12 bases. This CDR3 spans 16 amino acids. The germline CDR1 and CDR2 sequences are KGHSH and LQKENI. Here the CDR3 DNA reads TGTGCCAGCTCACCGGCCACGTGGGCTAGCAATCAGCCCCAGCATTTT. This codes for CASSPATWASNQPQHF.

The chain links TRBV2 to TRBJ2-7, with 13 bases matching TRBD2. The trim removed 5 bases at V and 3 bases at J, leaving 1 base unmatched. Germline CDR1 and CDR2: SNHLY and FYNNEI. The CDR3 consists of 14 residues. The CDR3 loop reads CASSRTSGSYEQYF. CDR3 coding DNA: TGTGCCAGCAGTAGGACTAGCGGGAGCTACGAGCAGTACTTC.